The 11 T cell receptor beta chains below all came from one sample that was sequenced in a study of T cells in Graves' hyperthyroidism and ophthalmopathy. Amplification of TCR beta CDR3 regions was performed using RNA transcripts as template. HTBI primers were employed in a first-round RT-PCR of the TCR CDR3. TCRdb processed the multiplex PCR reads anew with MiXCR; each CDR3 protein has one entry. The sample has some 340,000 distinct CDR3 sequences, about 13% seen once; the top ten hold approximately 35%. Material for sequencing was blood. The receptors come from a woman aged 40 to 50 with Graves' ophthalmopathy.

Many counts were recorded for this clonotype. V usage is TRBV12-3 or TRBV12-4 and J usage is TRBJ2-7, with 11 bases fitting TRBD2. The V and J ends lost 5 bases and 1 base, in that order; junction bases with no gene match: 4. The CDR3 is made up of 15 amino acids. CDR3 protein: CASSTRTSGSYEQYF. The CDR3 DNA reads as TGTGCCAGCAGTACCAGGACTAGCGGGTCCTACGAGCAGTACTTC.

V usage is TRBV5-4 and J usage is TRBJ2-5, with TRBD1 matching 7 bases. After removal of 3 bases from V and 4 bases from J, the junction contained 6 bases not matched to a gene. The length of the CDR3 is 14 residues. Germline V gene data show CDR1 as SGHNT and CDR2 as YYREEE (reference sequence). The CDR3 DNA reads as TGTGCCAGCAGCTACCCCGGGACAGTAGAGACCCAGTACTTC. It is translated as CASSYPGTVETQYF.

This clonotype was seen at least ten times. The V call is TRBV19, the J call TRBJ2-1, with TRBD2 matching over 8 bases. CDR3 length: 18 residues. Germline CDR1 reads LNHDA; CDR2 reads SQIVND (reference sequence). V shed 4 bases and J 1 base; nucleotides not matched to a gene: 12. The CDR3 spells CASSKEAGASASYNEQFF. Here the CDR3 DNA reads TGTGCCAGTAGTAAGGAAGCGGGGGCCTCAGCGTCCTACAATGAGCAGTTCTTC.

This clonotype has just a few counts. The chain has TRBV27 and TRBJ1-2; D might be TRBD1 (6 bases). The CDR3 has 12 residues. CDR1 is MNHEY and CDR2 is SMNVEV in the germline V gene (reference sequence). The V gene lost 10 bases and the J gene lost 2 bases, with 11 bases spanning the gap. This chain's CDR3 is CATQGPNYGYTF. CDR3 bases: TGTGCCACACAGGGTCCCAACTATGGCTACACCTTC.

The sample holds many counts of this clonotype. The chain joins TRBV7-8 to TRBJ2-5, with 9 bases identical to TRBD1. Germline V CDR1 and CDR2: SGHVS, FQNEAQ. Trimming at V came to 4 bases and at J to 9 bases, leaving 3 bases not matched to a gene. The CDR3 covers 12 residues. The DNA for the CDR3 is TGTGCCAGCAGCTGGGACAGGGAGGCCCAGTACTTC. Translating gives CASSWDREAQYF. The whole variable domain, remainder taken from reference TRBV7-8 and TRBJ2-5, is GAGVSQSPRYKVAKRGQDVALRCDPISGHVSLFWYQQALGQGPEFLTYFQNEAQLDKSGLPSDRFFAERPEGSVSTLKIQRTQQEDSAVYLCASSWDREAQYFGPGTRLLVL.

Points on this clonotype: At one end, the junction sequence differs from germline, possibly due to a read error. The chain links TRBV29-1 to TRBJ2-2, with TRBD2 matching over 16 bases. This CDR3 comprises 17 residues. The V gene's germline CDR1 is SQVTM and CDR2 ANQGSEA. This CDR3 is CSVGGTSGGANIGELFF. As DNA, the CDR3 is TGCAGCGTTGGAGGGACTAGCGGGGGGGCCAACATCGGGGAGCTGTTTTTT.

The genes are TRBV10-3 and TRBJ2-4, with TRBD2 identical over 9 bases. Germline V gene sequence: CDR1 ENHRY, CDR2 SYGVKD. The length of the CDR3 is 16 residues. Losses at the gene ends were 6 bases for V and 5 bases for J; bases not matched to a gene: 11. CDR3 in DNA: TGTGCCATCAGCTCCAAGCGGGAGGCCCCCCAAAACATTCAGTACTTC. It codes for CAISSKREAPQNIQYF.

This clonotype was detected ten times or more. J is TRBJ1-1 and V is TRBV6-1; a possible D gene is TRBD1 (5 bases). The CDR3 consists of 12 residues. V was trimmed by 9 bases and J by 0 bases, leaving 8 bases between them. CDR1 is MNHNS, CDR2 SASEGT, per germline. In nucleotides, the CDR3 is TGTGCCAGTAAAGGGGTGAACACTGAAGCTTTCTTT. It encodes CASKGVNTEAFF.

The rearrangement links TRBV24-1 to TRBJ2-2; D unclear. Germline CDR1 and CDR2: KGHDR and SFDVKD. The CDR3 runs to 14 residues. V was cut by 3 bases and J by 4 bases, with 8 bases left in between. CDR3 in amino acids: CATSDTRPTGELFF. In nucleotides, the CDR3 is TGTGCCACCAGTGATACCCGCCCCACCGGGGAGCTGTTTTTT.

Ten or more counts support this clonotype. The junction shows a germline mismatch at one end, possibly a read error. This rearrangement joins TRBV6-1 to TRBJ1-1; D unresolved. The CDR3 is 13 residues long. CDR1 is MNHNS, CDR2 SASEGT, per germline. The CDR3 sequence is CASCERANTEAFF. In DNA form, the CDR3 reads TGTGCCAGCTGTGAGCGGGCGAACACTGAAGCTTTCTTT.

This clonotype showed up many times. The chain is built from TRBV29-1 and TRBJ1-5, with 9 bases that match TRBD1. CDR3 size: 13 residues. Germline V gene data show CDR1 as SQVTM and CDR2 as ANQGSEA. The V segment lost 6 bases and the J segment 7 bases; nucleotides outside the gene matches: 7. Written as DNA, the CDR3 is TGCAGCGTGCCGGGACAGGGCGGGCAGCCCCAGCATTTT. Amino acid sequence: CSVPGQGGQPQHF.